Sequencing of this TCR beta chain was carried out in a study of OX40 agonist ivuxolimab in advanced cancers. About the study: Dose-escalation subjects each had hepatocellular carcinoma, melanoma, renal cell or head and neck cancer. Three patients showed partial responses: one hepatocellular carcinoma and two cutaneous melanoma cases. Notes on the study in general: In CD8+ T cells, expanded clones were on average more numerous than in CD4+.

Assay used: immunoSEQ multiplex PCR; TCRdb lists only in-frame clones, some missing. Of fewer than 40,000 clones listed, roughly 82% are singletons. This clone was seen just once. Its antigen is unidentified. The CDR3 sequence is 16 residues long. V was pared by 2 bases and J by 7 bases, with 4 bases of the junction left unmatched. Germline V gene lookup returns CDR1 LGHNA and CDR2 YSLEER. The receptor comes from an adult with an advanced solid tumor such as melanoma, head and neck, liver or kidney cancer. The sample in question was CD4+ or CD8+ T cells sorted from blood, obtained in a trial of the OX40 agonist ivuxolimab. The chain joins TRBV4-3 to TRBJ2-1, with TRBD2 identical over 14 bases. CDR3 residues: CASSQPGTSGRNEQFF. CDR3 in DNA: TGCGCCAGCAGCCAACCCGGGACTAGCGGGAGAAATGAGCAGTTCTTC.